These 13 T cell receptor beta chains originate from one sample sequenced in a study of cytomegalovirus exposure and HLA in healthy donors. Vbeta (60) and Jbeta (13) primers were used in the PCR. The protocol was immunoSEQ multiplex PCR, while the TCRdb copy is restricted to in-frame clones and leaves out a portion. The repertoire includes some 150,000 clones, less than 85% of them detected once, and 4.3% sits in the top ten. The sequenced sample was PBMCs. These receptors came from a man aged 35 to 55 in good health and CMV-seronegative.

The genes are TRBV6-6 and TRBJ2-3; D gene unclear. Germline lookup yields CDR1 MNHNY and CDR2 SVGAGI (reference sequence). CDR3 length: 14 amino acids. The ends were cut back, 7 bases at V and 4 bases at J, with 15 bases in the middle. The CDR3 loop reads CASNGIANPDTQYF. CDR3 nucleotide sequence: TGTGCCAGCAACGGTATTGCGAATCCAGATACGCAGTATTTT.

Here the CDR3 DNA reads TGTGCCAGCAGTCCCTCGGACAGGGTTAATGAAGCTTTCTTT. It encodes CASSPSDRVNEAFF. This chain joins TRBV6-5 and TRBJ1-1; 8 bases match TRBD1. CDR1 MNHEY and CDR2 SVGAGI come from the germline V gene. The CDR3 contains 14 residues. The ends lost 5 bases at V and 7 bases at J; junction bases unmatched: 9.

The gene calls are TRBV7-2 and TRBJ1-2, with TRBD1 matching over 9 bases. The germline gives CDR1 SGHTA, CDR2 FQGNSA. The junction had 5 bases not matched to a gene; V was cut back by 5 bases and J by 4 bases. This CDR3 contains 14 residues. CDR3 nucleotides: TGTGCCAGCAGCCTCGGGGGACAGGGCTATGGCTACACCTTC. Its protein is CASSLGGQGYGYTF. Full variable domain (missing parts from reference TRBV7-2 and TRBJ1-2): GAGVSQSPSNKVTEKGKDVELRCDPISGHTALYWYRQSLGQGLEFLIYFQGNSAPDKSGLPSDRFSAERTGGSVSTLTIQRTQQEDSAVYLCASSLGGQGYGYTFGSGTRLTVV.

The J gene is TRBJ2-2, the V gene TRBV4-2; TRBD2 might be the D (6 bases). Per germline, CDR1 LGHNA and CDR2 YNFKEQ. This CDR3 has 16 amino acids. V was trimmed by 0 bases and J by 1 base, leaving 9 bases between them. Here the CDR3 reads CASSQEEGWNTGELFF. The CDR3 nucleotides are TGTGCCAGCAGCCAAGAGGAGGGGTGGAACACCGGGGAGCTGTTTTTT.

The V and J genes are TRBV7-6 and TRBJ2-1; D call uncertain. V was shortened by 3 bases and J by 7 bases, with 10 bases between the two germline ends. Germline loops: CDR1 SGHVS, CDR2 FNYEAQ. The CDR3 is made up of 13 amino acids. This CDR3 reads CASSFQLRNEQFF. Written as DNA, the CDR3 is TGTGCCAGCAGCTTCCAACTAAGGAATGAGCAGTTCTTC. Based on the CDR3 plus reference TRBV7-6 and TRBJ2-1, the full variable domain is GAGVSQSPRYKVTKRGQDVALRCDPISGHVSLYWYRQALGQGPEFLTYFNYEAQQDKSGLPNDRFSAERPEGSISTLTIQRTEQRDSAMYRCASSFQLRNEQFFGPGTRLTVL.

The V and J genes are TRBV7-8 and TRBJ2-2; 7 positions match TRBD2. The junction had 4 bases not matched to a gene; V was cut back by 5 bases and J by 7 bases. Germline V gives CDR1 SGHVS, CDR2 FQNEAQ. CDR3 length equals 13 residues. DNA for the CDR3: TGTGCCAGCAGCCCTGGGGGGGTCGGGGAGCTGTTTTTT. Residues: CASSPGGVGELFF. Based on the CDR3 plus reference TRBV7-8 and TRBJ2-2, the full variable domain is GAGVSQSPRYKVAKRGQDVALRCDPISGHVSLFWYQQALGQGPEFLTYFQNEAQLDKSGLPSDRFFAERPEGSVSTLKIQRTQQEDSAVYLCASSPGGVGELFFGEGSRLTVL.

The chain recombines TRBV9 with TRBJ2-5; 9 positions agree with TRBD2. The V segment lost 0 bases and the J segment 7 bases; nucleotides outside the gene matches: 4. The CDR3 runs to 14 residues. The germline CDR1 and CDR2 sequences are SGDLS and YYNGEE. CDR3 loop: CASSVVDSGGTQYF. The CDR3 region has the DNA TGTGCCAGCAGCGTAGTCGATAGCGGGGGGACCCAGTACTTC.

This chain connects TRBV19 to TRBJ2-7, with D maybe TRBD1 (5 bases). CDR1 is LNHDA, CDR2 SQIVND, per germline (reference sequence). The V end lost 1 base, the J end lost 3 bases, and 13 bases lay between the germline ends. This CDR3 is built from 15 residues. The DNA for the CDR3 is TGTGCCAGTAGTATAGGCACAGGTGGGTACTACGAGCAGTACTTC. Its protein is CASSIGTGGYYEQYF.

This chain links TRBV7-9 with TRBJ1-5, with TRBD1 matching 9 bases. The CDR3 is made up of 16 amino acids. V shed 5 bases and J 6 bases; nucleotides not matched to a gene: 11. The germline CDR1 and CDR2 sequences are SEHNR and FQNEAQ (reference sequence). The CDR3 region is CASSHHPGQGVQPQHF. The CDR3 nucleotides are TGTGCCAGCAGCCACCATCCGGGACAGGGAGTTCAGCCCCAGCATTTT.

This clone was detected a few times. The rearrangement links TRBV4-3 to TRBJ1-6; D is undetermined. The CDR3 has 14 residues. Trimming stripped 0 bases from V and 9 bases from J, with 9 bases between. CDR1 is LGHNA, CDR2 YSLEER, per germline. The CDR3 nucleotides are TGCGCCAGCAGCCAAGATACGGAGTCTTCACCCCTCCACTTT. Residues: CASSQDTESSPLHF.

This chain uses TRBV11-1 with TRBJ1-1; D unclear. In germline, CDR1 is SGHAT, CDR2 FQDESV (reference sequence). The CDR3 totals 13 residues. The V end lost 1 base, the J end lost 6 bases, and 9 bases lay between the germline ends. The CDR3 bases are TGTGCCAGCAGCTTAGGCAGTCTCTCTGAAGCTTTCTTT. Amino acid sequence: CASSLGSLSEAFF.

In its sample, this clone was seen once. The gene calls are TRBV7-2 and TRBJ2-4, with a weak D call TRBD2 (5 bases). Trimming shortened V by 1 base and J by 1 base, and 11 bases separated the two germline ends. CDR3 length equals 16 residues. The germline CDR1 and CDR2 sequences are SGHTA and FQGNSA. CDR3 residues: CASSLGRERAKNIQYF. The CDR3 DNA reads TGTGCCAGCAGCTTAGGTAGGGAGCGGGCCAAAAACATTCAGTACTTC.

The rearrangement links TRBV27 to TRBJ2-3; 7 positions agree with TRBD2. Germline lookup yields CDR1 MNHEY and CDR2 SMNVEV (reference sequence). V lost 1 base and J lost 4; bases outside the gene matches: 2. This CDR3 has 14 amino acids. The CDR3, as DNA: TGTGCCAGCAGTTTATATGGGGGGGCAGATACGCAGTATTTT. Translation: CASSLYGGADTQYF.